The clone carrying this TCR beta chain was detected only once. The record originates from a study of shared clonotypes between healthy human individuals. CDR1 is MDHEN and CDR2 is SYDVKM in the germline V gene. CDR3 size: 13 residues. V was trimmed by 3 bases and J by 9 bases, leaving 11 bases between them. Terminally differentiated effector memory CD45RA+ cells were excluded from the naive CD8 cells, which were CD45RO-negative and positively selected for CCR7. Here immunoSEQ multiplex PCR was the method, and the copy in TCRdb shows in-frame clones only, minus some. The sample shows millions of clones, approximately 94% of them seen only once.

V usage is TRBV28 and J usage is TRBJ2-2; D unresolved. Material: naive CD8+ T cells from PBMCs. The source of this sequence is a man aged 18 to 35 in good health. Some clones in this sample may be carry-over from other donors' samples. The CDR3 DNA reads TGTGCCAGCAGTTTGAGCCCTGTCCGGGAGCTGTTTTTT. Residues: CASSLSPVRELFF.